The source of this T cell receptor beta chain is a study of technical replicates of blood from a few donors. V trimming: 3 bases; J trimming: 4 bases; junction bases outside the gene matches: 5. From germline, CDR1 is MNHNS and CDR2 SASEGT. CDR3 length equals 15 residues. Clones were sequenced by immunoSEQ multiplex PCR, and TCRdb holds only the in-frame ones, with some missing. The sample lists more than 75,000 clones; roughly 94% were seen once. This sequence joins TRBV6-1 and TRBJ2-1; 8 bases match TRBD2. Sequencing input: T cells isolated from PBMCs. The origin of this receptor is a human donor in good health. In nucleotides, the CDR3 is TGTGCCAGCAGTGATCTAAGCGGGGGTTACAATGAGCAGTTCTTC. Translating it yields CASSDLSGGYNEQFF.